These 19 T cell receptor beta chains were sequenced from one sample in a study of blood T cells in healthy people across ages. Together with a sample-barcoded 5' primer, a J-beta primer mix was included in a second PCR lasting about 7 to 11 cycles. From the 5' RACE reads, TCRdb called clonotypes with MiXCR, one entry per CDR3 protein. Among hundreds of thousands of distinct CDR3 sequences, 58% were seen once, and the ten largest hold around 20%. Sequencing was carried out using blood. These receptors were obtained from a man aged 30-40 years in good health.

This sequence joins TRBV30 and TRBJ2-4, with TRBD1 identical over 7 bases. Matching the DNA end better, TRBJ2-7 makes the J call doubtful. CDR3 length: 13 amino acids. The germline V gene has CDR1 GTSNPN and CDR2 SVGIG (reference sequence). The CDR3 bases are TGTGCCTGGAATAAGGGGGCGTCCTACGAGCAGTACTTC. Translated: CAWNKGASYEQYF.

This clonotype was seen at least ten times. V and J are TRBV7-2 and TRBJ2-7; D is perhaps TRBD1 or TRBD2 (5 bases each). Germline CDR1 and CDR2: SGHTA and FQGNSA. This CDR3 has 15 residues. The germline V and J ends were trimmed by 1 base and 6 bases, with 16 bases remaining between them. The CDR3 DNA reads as TGTGCCAGCAGCTTAGAGGGGACCCTCCCTACCGAGCAGTACTTC. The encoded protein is CASSLEGTLPTEQYF. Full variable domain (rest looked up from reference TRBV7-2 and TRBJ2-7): GAGVSQSPSNKVTEKGKDVELRCDPISGHTALYWYRQSLGQGLEFLIYFQGNSAPDKSGLPSDRFSAERTGGSVSTLTIQRTQQEDSAVYLCASSLEGTLPTEQYFGPGTRLTVT.

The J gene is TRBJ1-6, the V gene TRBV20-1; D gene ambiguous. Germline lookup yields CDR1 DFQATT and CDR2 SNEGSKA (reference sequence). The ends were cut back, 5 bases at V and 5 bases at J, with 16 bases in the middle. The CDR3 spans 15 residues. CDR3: CSASPAVLDNSPLHF. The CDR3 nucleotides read TGCAGTGCTTCTCCGGCGGTACTGGATAATTCACCCCTCCACTTT.

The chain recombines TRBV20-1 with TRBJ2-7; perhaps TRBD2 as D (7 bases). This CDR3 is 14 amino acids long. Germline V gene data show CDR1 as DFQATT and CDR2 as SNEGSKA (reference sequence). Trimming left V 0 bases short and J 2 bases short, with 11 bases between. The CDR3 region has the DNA TGCAGTGCTAGAGAACGGGGGGCTGCCTACGAGCAGTACTTC. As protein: CSARERGAAYEQYF.

The CDR3 loop reads CASSLGSRGRTRGYTF. DNA for the CDR3: TGTGCCAGCAGCTTAGGCTCGAGGGGGCGCACTCGTGGCTACACCTTC. V is TRBV7-9 and J is TRBJ1-2, with 7 bases that match TRBD1. The CDR3 has 16 amino acids. V lost 1 base and J lost 7; bases outside the gene matches: 12. CDR1 is SEHNR, CDR2 FQNEAQ, per germline (reference sequence). The full variable domain, completed using reference TRBV7-9 and TRBJ1-2, is DTGVSQNPRHKITKRGQNVTFRCDPISEHNRLYWYRQTLGQGPEFLTYFQNEAQLEKSRLLSDRFSAERPKGSFSTLEIQRTEQGDSAMYLCASSLGSRGRTRGYTFGSGTRLTVV.

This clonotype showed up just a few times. The DNA of the CDR3 is TGTGCCAGCTCACCAGGACATGGAGCCTTACAGCAGTACTTC. This translates into CASSPGHGALQQYF. The V call is TRBV18, the J call TRBJ2-5; the D gene is possibly TRBD1 (5 bases). CDR3 length: 14 amino acids. V lost 2 bases, J lost 11 bases, and 18 bases lay in between. Germline V gene sequence: CDR1 KGHSH, CDR2 LQKENI.

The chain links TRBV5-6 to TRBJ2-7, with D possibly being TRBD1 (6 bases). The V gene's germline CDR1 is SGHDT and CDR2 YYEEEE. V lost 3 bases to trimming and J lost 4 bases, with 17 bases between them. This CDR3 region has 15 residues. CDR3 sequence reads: CASSSSGHPTYEQYF. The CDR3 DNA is TGTGCCAGCAGCTCATCGGGACACCCAACATACGAGCAGTACTTC.

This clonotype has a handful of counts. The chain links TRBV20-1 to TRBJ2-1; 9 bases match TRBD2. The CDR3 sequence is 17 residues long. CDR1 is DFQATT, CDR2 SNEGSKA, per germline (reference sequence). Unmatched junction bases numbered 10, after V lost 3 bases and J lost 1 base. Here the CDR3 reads CSARGLAGGRSYNEQFF. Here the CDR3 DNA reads TGCAGTGCTAGGGGACTAGCTGGCGGGAGATCCTACAATGAGCAGTTCTTC.

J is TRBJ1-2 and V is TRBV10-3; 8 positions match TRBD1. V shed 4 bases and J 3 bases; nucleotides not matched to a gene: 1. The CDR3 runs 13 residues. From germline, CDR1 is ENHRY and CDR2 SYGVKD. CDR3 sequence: CAISGQGHYGYTF. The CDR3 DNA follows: TGTGCCATCAGTGGACAGGGGCACTATGGCTACACCTTC.

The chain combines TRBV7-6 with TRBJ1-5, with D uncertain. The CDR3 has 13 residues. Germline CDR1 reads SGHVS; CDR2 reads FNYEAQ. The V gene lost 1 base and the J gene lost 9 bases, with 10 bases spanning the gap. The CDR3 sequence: CASSLDLSAPQHF. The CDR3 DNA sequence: TGTGCCAGCAGCTTAGACTTGTCGGCGCCCCAGCATTTT.

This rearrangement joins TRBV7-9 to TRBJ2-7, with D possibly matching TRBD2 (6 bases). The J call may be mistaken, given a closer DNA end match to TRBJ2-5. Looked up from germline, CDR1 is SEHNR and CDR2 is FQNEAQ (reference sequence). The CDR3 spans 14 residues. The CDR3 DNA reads TGTGCCAGCAGCCCTCGACTAGGTGTGGAGACCCAGTACTTC. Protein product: CASSPRLGVETQYF.

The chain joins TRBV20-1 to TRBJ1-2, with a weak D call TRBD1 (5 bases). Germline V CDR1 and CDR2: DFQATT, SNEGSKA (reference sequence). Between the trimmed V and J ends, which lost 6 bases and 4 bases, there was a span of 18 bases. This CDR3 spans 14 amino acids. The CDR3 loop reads CSATGDRNSYGYTF. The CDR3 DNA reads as TGCAGTGCCACGGGGGACCGAAATTCCTATGGCTACACCTTC.

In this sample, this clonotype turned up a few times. This CDR3 is CASSLGPGGYQETQYF. As DNA, the CDR3 is TGCGCCAGCAGCTTGGGGCCAGGCGGGTACCAAGAGACCCAGTACTTC. This chain links TRBV5-1 with TRBJ2-5, with a tentative D call TRBD2 (5 bases). Germline V gene lookup returns CDR1 SGHRS and CDR2 YFSETQ. The ends were cut back, 0 bases at V and 0 bases at J, with 12 bases in the middle. The CDR3 extends over 16 amino acids.

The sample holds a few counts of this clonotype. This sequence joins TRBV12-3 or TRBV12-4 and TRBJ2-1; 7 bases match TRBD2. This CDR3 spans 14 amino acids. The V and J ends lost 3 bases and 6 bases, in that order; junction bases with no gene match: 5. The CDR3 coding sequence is TGTGCCAGCAGTTTGCTTGGGGGGGGCAATGAGCAGTTCTTC. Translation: CASSLLGGGNEQFF.

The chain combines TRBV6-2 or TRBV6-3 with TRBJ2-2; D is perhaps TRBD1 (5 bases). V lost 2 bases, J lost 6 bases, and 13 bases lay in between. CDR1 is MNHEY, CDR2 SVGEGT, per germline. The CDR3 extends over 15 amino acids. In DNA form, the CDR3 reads TGTGCCAGCAGTTACACCCCGACAGTATCCGGGGAGCTGTTTTTT. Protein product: CASSYTPTVSGELFF.

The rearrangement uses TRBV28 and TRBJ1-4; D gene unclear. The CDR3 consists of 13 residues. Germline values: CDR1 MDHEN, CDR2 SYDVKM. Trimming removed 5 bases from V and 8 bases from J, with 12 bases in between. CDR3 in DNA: TGTGCCAGCAGTCCATTCTTAGAAGAAAAACTGTTTTTT. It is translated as CASSPFLEEKLFF.

CDR3 in amino acids: CSARTSGKRGYNEQFF. The CDR3, as DNA: TGCAGTGCTAGGACTAGCGGGAAAAGAGGGTACAATGAGCAGTTCTTC. This sequence joins TRBV20-1 and TRBJ2-1; 11 nucleotides line up with TRBD2. The CDR3 is made up of 16 amino acids. The V gene end was trimmed by 3 bases and the J gene end by 4 bases; junction bases not matched to a gene: 8. Per germline, CDR1 DFQATT and CDR2 SNEGSKA (reference sequence).

CDR3 sequence reads: CATSLSYQPQHF. Here the CDR3 DNA reads TGTGCCACCAGCCTATCGTACCAGCCCCAGCATTTT. The chain combines TRBV15 with TRBJ1-5; D not resolved. V lost 5 bases, J lost 7 bases, and 9 bases lay in between. Germline V gene lookup returns CDR1 LNHNV and CDR2 YYDKDF (reference sequence). CDR3 length: 12 residues. Full variable domain (rest looked up from reference TRBV15 and TRBJ1-5): DAMVIQNPRYQVTQFGKPVTLSCSQTLNHNVMYWYQQKSSQAPKLLFHYYDKDFNNEADTPDNFQSRRPNTSFCFLDIRSPGLGDTAMYLCATSLSYQPQHFGDGTRLSIL.

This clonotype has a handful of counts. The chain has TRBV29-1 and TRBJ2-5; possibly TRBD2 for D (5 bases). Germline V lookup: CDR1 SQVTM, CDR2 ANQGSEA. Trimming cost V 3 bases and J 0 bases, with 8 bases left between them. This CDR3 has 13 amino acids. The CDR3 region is CSVDGVYQETQYF. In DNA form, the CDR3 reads TGCAGCGTTGACGGGGTCTACCAAGAGACCCAGTACTTC.